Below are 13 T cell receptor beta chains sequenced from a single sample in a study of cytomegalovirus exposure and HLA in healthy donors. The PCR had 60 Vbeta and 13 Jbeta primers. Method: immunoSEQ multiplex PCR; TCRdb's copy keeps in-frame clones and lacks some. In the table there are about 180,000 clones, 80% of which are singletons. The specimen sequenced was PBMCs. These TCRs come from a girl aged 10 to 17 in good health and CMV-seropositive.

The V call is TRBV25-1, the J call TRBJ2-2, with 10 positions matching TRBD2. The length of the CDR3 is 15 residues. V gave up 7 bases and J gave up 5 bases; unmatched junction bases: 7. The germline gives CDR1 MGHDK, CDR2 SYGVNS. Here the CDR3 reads CASTDSGRRTGELFF. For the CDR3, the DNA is TGTGCCAGCACCGATAGCGGGAGGCGAACCGGGGAGCTGTTTTTT. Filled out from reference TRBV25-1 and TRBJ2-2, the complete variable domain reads EADIYQTPRYLVIGTGKKITLECSQTMGHDKMYWYQQDPGMELHLIHYSYGVNSTEKGDLSSESTVSRIRTEHFPLTLESARPSHTSQYLCASTDSGRRTGELFFGEGSRLTVL.

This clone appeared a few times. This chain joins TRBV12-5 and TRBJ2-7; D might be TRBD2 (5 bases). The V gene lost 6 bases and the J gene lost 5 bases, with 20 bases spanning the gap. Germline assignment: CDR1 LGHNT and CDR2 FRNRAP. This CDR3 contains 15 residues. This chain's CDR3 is CASGQHRGFKDEQYF. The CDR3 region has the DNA TGTGCTAGTGGCCAGCATCGGGGTTTTAAGGACGAGCAGTACTTC.

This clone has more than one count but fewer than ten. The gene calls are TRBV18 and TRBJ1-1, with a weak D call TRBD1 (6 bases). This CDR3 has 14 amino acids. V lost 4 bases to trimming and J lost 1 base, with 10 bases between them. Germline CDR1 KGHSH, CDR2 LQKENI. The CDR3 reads CASSREQGNTEAFF. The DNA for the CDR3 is TGTGCCAGCTCACGAGAACAGGGGAACACTGAAGCTTTCTTT.

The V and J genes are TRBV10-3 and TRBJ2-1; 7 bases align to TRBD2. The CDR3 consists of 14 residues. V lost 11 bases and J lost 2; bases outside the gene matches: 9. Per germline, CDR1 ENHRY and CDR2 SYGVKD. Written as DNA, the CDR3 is TGTGCCGCAGGAGCCGGGGGGACCTACAATGAGCAGTTCTTC. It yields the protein CAAGAGGTYNEQFF.

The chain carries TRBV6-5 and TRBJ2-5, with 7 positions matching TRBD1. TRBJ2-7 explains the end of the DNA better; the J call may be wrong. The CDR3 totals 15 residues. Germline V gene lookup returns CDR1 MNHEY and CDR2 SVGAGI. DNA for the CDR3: TGTGCCAGCAGTCGCCCGACAGGGAGCTCCTACGAGCAGTACTTC. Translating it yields CASSRPTGSSYEQYF.

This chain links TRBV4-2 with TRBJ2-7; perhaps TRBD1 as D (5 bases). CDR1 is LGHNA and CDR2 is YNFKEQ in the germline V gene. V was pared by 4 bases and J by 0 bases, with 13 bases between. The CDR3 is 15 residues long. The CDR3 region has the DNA TGTGCCAGCAGCCGTTTCATGACAGACTCCTACGAGCAGTACTTC. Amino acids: CASSRFMTDSYEQYF.

The CDR3 sequence is CSVLTSGSSYNEQFF. CDR3 coding DNA: TGCAGCGTTTTAACTAGCGGGAGCTCCTACAATGAGCAGTTCTTC. V usage is TRBV29-1 and J usage is TRBJ2-1; TRBD2 matches 11 bases. The CDR3 loop spans 15 amino acids. Germline CDR1 and CDR2: SQVTM and ANQGSEA. The J segment lost 0 bases and the V segment lost 5 bases, leaving 3 bases of the junction unmatched.

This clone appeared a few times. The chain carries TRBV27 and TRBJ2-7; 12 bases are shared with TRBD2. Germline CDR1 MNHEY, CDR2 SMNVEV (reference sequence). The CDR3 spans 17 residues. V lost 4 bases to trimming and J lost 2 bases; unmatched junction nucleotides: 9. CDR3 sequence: CASSSRTSGTYTYEQYF. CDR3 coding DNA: TGTGCCAGCAGTTCACGGACTAGCGGGACCTATACCTACGAGCAGTACTTC.

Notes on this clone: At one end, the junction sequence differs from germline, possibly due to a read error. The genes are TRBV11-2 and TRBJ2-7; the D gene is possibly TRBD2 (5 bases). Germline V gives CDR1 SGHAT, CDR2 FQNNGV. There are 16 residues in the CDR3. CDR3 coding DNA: TGTACCAGCAGCTTAGCCCTAGGGAGTGGGGACTACGAGCAGTACTTC. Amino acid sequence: CTSSLALGSGDYEQYF.

The CDR3 loop reads CASSLAGSGTEAFF. The CDR3 region has the DNA TGTGCCAGCAGCTTAGCGGGTTCGGGGACTGAAGCTTTCTTT. The chain carries TRBV7-9 and TRBJ1-1, with D hard to call. The CDR3 covers 14 residues. The germline V and J ends were trimmed by 0 bases and 5 bases, with 10 bases remaining between them. Germline V gene lookup returns CDR1 SEHNR and CDR2 FQNEAQ (reference sequence).

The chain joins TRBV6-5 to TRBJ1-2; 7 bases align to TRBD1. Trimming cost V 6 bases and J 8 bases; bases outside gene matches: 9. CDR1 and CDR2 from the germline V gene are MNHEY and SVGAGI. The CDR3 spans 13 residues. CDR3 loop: CASRSTGLSGYTF. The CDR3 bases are TGTGCCAGCAGGTCGACAGGGTTGAGCGGCTACACCTTC.

The CDR3 here is CSVLSTDTQYF. In DNA, the CDR3 is TGCAGCGTTCTCAGCACAGATACGCAGTATTTT. V gene TRBV29-1 combines with J gene TRBJ2-3; D gene unclear. The V gene lost 5 bases and the J gene lost 0 bases, with 3 bases spanning the gap. Germline CDR1 and CDR2: SQVTM and ANQGSEA. CDR3 length: 11 amino acids.

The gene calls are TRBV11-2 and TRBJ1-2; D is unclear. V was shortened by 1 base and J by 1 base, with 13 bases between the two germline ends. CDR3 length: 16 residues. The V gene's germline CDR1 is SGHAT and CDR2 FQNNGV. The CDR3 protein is CASSLGLTKNNYGYTF. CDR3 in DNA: TGTGCCAGCAGCTTAGGGTTGACAAAAAATAACTATGGCTACACCTTC.